The entry below gives a single TCR beta chain sequence along with its context. Its specificity is not known. This record belongs to a study of OX40 agonist ivuxolimab in advanced cancers. Study findings and constraints: CD4+ T cells averaged fewer expanded clones than CD8+ T cells. Among patients with partial responses at 0.1-3.0 mg/kg, clonal expansion was among the lowest.

Assay: immunoSEQ multiplex PCR; the TCRdb copy retains only in-frame clones and omits some. The sample includes under 80,000 clones, roughly 87% of them seen just once. The CDR3 totals 14 residues. CDR1 and CDR2 from the germline V gene are MNHEY and SMNVEV (reference sequence). V lost 6 bases to trimming and J lost 9 bases; unmatched junction nucleotides: 9. This chain joins TRBV27 and TRBJ2-1; 9 bases line up with TRBD1. The sample here was CD4+ or CD8+ T cells sorted from blood, taken in a trial of the OX40 agonist ivuxolimab. The receptor comes from an adult with an advanced solid tumor such as melanoma, head and neck, liver or kidney cancer. CDR3 nucleotide sequence: TGTGCCAGCAGCCCGGACAGGGGTGGGGGTGAGCAGTTCTTC. Translation gives CASSPDRGGGEQFF.